This TCR beta chain was retrieved from a study of beta chain features in type 1 diabetes. All of the isolated RNA was reverse transcribed, so expressed TCRB transcripts were sequenced. Here immunoSEQ multiplex PCR was the method, and the copy in TCRdb shows in-frame clones only, minus some. The sample holds about 260,000 clones, about 71% seen once. This clone showed up just once. Its antigen remains unidentified. Notes on the study in general: VDJ junctions from patients with type 1 diabetes contained fewer insertions and more deletions. cDNA-based sequencing might over-represent cells highly expressing TCR.

The CDR3 extends over 12 amino acids. The germline V and J ends were trimmed by 6 bases and 2 bases, with 11 bases remaining between them. CDR1 and CDR2 from the germline V gene are SQVTM and ANQGSEA. This rearrangement joins TRBV29-1 to TRBJ2-7; D gene unclear. Sequencing was performed on naive CD4+ T cells from blood. This TCR came from a man aged 30-40 years in good health. CDR3 in amino acids: CSVRTITYEQYF. In nucleotides, the CDR3 is TGCAGCGTAAGGACGATTACCTACGAGCAGTACTTC.